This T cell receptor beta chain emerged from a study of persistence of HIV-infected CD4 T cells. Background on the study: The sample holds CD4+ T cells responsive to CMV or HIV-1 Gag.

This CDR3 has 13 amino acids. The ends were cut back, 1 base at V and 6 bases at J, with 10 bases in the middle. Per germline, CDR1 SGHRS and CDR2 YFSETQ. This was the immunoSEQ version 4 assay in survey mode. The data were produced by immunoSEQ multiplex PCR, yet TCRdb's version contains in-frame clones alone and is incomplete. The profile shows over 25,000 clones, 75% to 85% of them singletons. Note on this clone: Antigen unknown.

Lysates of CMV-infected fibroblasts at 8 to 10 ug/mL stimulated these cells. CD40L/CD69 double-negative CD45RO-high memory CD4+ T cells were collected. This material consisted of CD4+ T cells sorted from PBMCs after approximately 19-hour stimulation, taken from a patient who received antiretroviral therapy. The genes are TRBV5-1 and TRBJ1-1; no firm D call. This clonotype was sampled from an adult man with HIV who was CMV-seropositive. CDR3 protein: CASSLMRTSEAFF. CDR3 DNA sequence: TGCGCCAGCAGCTTGATGAGGACTTCTGAAGCTTTCTTT.